These 17 T cell receptor beta chains were all obtained from the same sample, sequenced in a study of blood T cell repertoires in COVID-19. TCRdb's copy holds only in-frame clones and misses some; the assay was immunoSEQ multiplex PCR. There are roughly 220,000 clones in the sample; around 87% occur only once, and roughly 10% lies in the top ten. Source material: peripheral blood. These receptors all stem from a woman in her forties or fifties with COVID-19, enrolled during active disease.

The chain joins TRBV11-2 to TRBJ1-1, with 7 bases that match TRBD1. This CDR3 is built from 13 residues. CDR1 is SGHAT and CDR2 is FQNNGV in the germline V gene. Losses at the gene ends were 5 bases for V and 4 bases for J; bases not matched to a gene: 4. Written as DNA, the CDR3 is TGTGCCAGCAGCCACAGGGGAAGCACTGAAGCTTTCTTT. The encoded protein is CASSHRGSTEAFF. Using reference TRBV11-2 and TRBJ1-1 for the parts outside the CDR3, the full variable domain is EAGVAQSPRYKIIEKRQSVAFWCNPISGHATLYWYQQILGQGPKLLIQFQNNGVVDDSQLPKDRFSAERLKGVDSTLKIQPAKLEDSAVYLCASSHRGSTEAFFGQGTRLTVV.

This chain connects TRBV27 to TRBJ2-5; possibly TRBD1 for D (6 bases). V lost 2 bases and J 5 bases, leaving 15 bases between the germline ends. Germline CDR1 MNHEY, CDR2 SMNVEV (reference sequence). This CDR3 is built from 15 residues. CDR3 coding DNA: TGTGCCAGCAGTTTAACCCAACAGGGCTACGAGACCCAGTACTTC. Protein: CASSLTQQGYETQYF.

V gene TRBV24-1 combines with J gene TRBJ1-1; D is perhaps TRBD1 (5 bases). Looked up from germline, CDR1 is KGHDR and CDR2 is SFDVKD. The CDR3 contains 15 residues. Trimming took off 6 bases at V and 5 bases at J, with 18 bases between the two ends. CDR3 bases: TGTGCCACCAGTAGTGGGGCAGACAGTGGAACTGAAGCTTTCTTT. As protein: CATSSGADSGTEAFF.

V gene TRBV7-9 combines with J gene TRBJ2-4; D gene ambiguous. Germline CDR1 is SEHNR and CDR2 is FQNEAQ (reference sequence). The CDR3 extends over 12 amino acids. Deletions cut 3 bases from V and 9 bases from J, with 9 bases between. In nucleotides, the CDR3 is TGTGCCAGCAGCTTTGATTCGGGCATTCAGTACTTC. This codes for CASSFDSGIQYF.

The table lists this clone with a few counts. V gene TRBV5-4 combines with J gene TRBJ1-1; the D gene is possibly TRBD1 (5 bases). Trimming stripped 0 bases from V and 0 bases from J, with 6 bases between. This CDR3 comprises 14 residues. Germline V CDR1 and CDR2: SGHNT, YYREEE (reference sequence). CDR3 residues: CASSLEGVNTEAFF. CDR3 in DNA: TGTGCCAGCAGCTTGGAAGGGGTGAACACTGAAGCTTTCTTT.

V usage is TRBV4-3 and J usage is TRBJ2-3, with D possibly matching TRBD2 (5 bases). V lost 1 base and J lost 2, with 10 bases in between. Germline-derived CDR1 and CDR2 are LGHNA and YSLEER. The CDR3 loop spans 15 amino acids. CDR3 DNA: TGCGCCAGCAGCCAAGGAGACGGGGACACAGATACGCAGTATTTT. Residues: CASSQGDGDTDTQYF.

This rearrangement joins TRBV15 to TRBJ2-1, with 12 bases fitting TRBD2. The CDR3 runs 15 residues. J gave up 7 bases and V 7 bases, and 8 bases lay outside the gene matches. CDR1 and CDR2 (germline): LNHNV, YYDKDF (reference sequence). The DNA of the CDR3 is TGTGCCACCACCTCTGGACTAGCGGGGTGGAATGAGCAGTTCTTC. It yields the protein CATTSGLAGWNEQFF.

The rearrangement links TRBV7-3 to TRBJ2-4, with 9 positions matching TRBD2. Germline values: CDR1 SGHTA, CDR2 FQGTGA. The CDR3 covers 14 residues. The ends lost 5 bases at V and 4 bases at J; junction bases unmatched: 3. CDR3 bases: TGTGCCAGCAGCCCTAGCGGGGCAAAAAACATTCAGTACTTC. Translating gives CASSPSGAKNIQYF.

In its sample, this clone was seen once. The V gene is TRBV19, the J gene TRBJ1-1, with TRBD1 matching over 7 bases. Germline CDR1 and CDR2: LNHDA and SQIVND (reference sequence). Germline trimming cut 6 bases from V and 4 bases from J; bases unmatched to any gene: 11. The CDR3 has 15 residues. The CDR3: CASSLGGAGSTEAFF. The DNA of the CDR3 is TGTGCCAGTAGCCTAGGGGGCGCGGGAAGCACTGAAGCTTTCTTT.

The chain employs TRBV3-1 (or the pseudogene TRBV3-2) and TRBJ1-1; unclear D gene. The germline CDR1 and CDR2 sequences are LGHDT and YNNKEL (reference sequence). With 0 bases removed from V and 2 bases from J, the gap between germline ends came to 4 bases. The CDR3 is made up of 13 amino acids. The CDR3 nucleotides are TGTGCCAGCAGCCAAGACAGAAACACTGAAGCTTTCTTT. Translation: CASSQDRNTEAFF.

The chain employs TRBV7-3 and TRBJ2-3, with 7 positions matching TRBD1. With 2 bases clipped from V and 1 base from J, the junction kept 0 bases outside the gene matches. Germline V CDR1 and CDR2: SGHTA, FQGTGA. This CDR3 comprises 14 residues. In DNA form, the CDR3 reads TGTGCCAGCAGCTTACAGGGGGGCACAGATACGCAGTATTTT. It yields the protein CASSLQGGTDTQYF. The variable domain in full, completed from reference TRBV7-3 and TRBJ2-3, reads GAGVSQTPSNKVTEKGKYVELRCDPISGHTALYWYRQSLGQGPEFLIYFQGTGAADDSGLPNDRFFAVRPEGSVSTLKIQRTERGDSAVYLCASSLQGGTDTQYFGPGTRLTVL.

This clone was recorded once. The chain uses TRBV19 and TRBJ1-2, with D uncertain. Trimming shortened V by 1 base and J by 6 bases, and 9 bases separated the two germline ends. CDR1 is LNHDA, CDR2 SQIVND, per germline (reference sequence). The CDR3 covers 13 residues. The CDR3 DNA reads as TGTGCCAGTAGTATAGCGGGGAATAATGGCTACACCTTC. The encoded protein is CASSIAGNNGYTF.

This rearrangement joins TRBV5-6 to TRBJ2-3; D ambiguous. Germline-derived CDR1 and CDR2 are SGHDT and YYEEEE. Between the trimmed V and J ends, which lost 4 bases and 3 bases, there was a span of 6 bases. This CDR3 comprises 12 residues. This chain's CDR3 is CASSLPTDTQYF. The CDR3 coding sequence is TGTGCCAGCAGCCTACCAACAGATACGCAGTATTTT.

J is TRBJ2-3 and V is TRBV11-3; TRBD2 matches at 10 bases. The CDR3 sequence is 18 residues long. Unmatched junction bases numbered 16, after V lost 5 bases and J lost 5 bases. Per germline, CDR1 SGHNT and CDR2 YENEEA. CDR3 sequence reads: CASSPRGSGGAERDTQYF. CDR3 sequence (DNA): TGTGCCAGCAGCCCCCGGGGGAGCGGGGGGGCGGAGAGAGATACGCAGTATTTT.

The V and J genes are TRBV6-6 and TRBJ1-6; D is perhaps TRBD1 (6 bases). The CDR3 covers 14 residues. Per germline, CDR1 MNHNY and CDR2 SVGAGI (reference sequence). Trimming pared 2 bases from V and 7 bases from J, leaving 9 bases between. CDR3 sequence: CASSYGGGNSPLHF. In nucleotides, the CDR3 is TGTGCCAGCAGTTACGGGGGCGGGAATTCACCCCTCCACTTT.

The chain recombines TRBV6-5 with TRBJ1-2, with TRBD1 matching over 8 bases. Germline-derived CDR1 and CDR2 are MNHEY and SVGAGI. V was clipped by 2 bases and J by 1 base; unmatched bases: 6. The CDR3 runs 16 residues. CDR3 DNA: TGTGCCAGCAGTTACCCCCGGACAGGGCTTAACTATGGCTACACCTTC. Its translation is CASSYPRTGLNYGYTF.

The rearrangement joins TRBV7-6 to TRBJ1-1; TRBD1 matches at 8 bases. This CDR3 contains 15 residues. Germline V lookup: CDR1 SGHVS, CDR2 FNYEAQ. The ends lost 0 bases at V and 1 base at J; junction bases unmatched: 1. In nucleotides, the CDR3 is TGTGCCAGCAGCTTAGCCGGGACAGGGAACACTGAAGCTTTCTTT. It encodes CASSLAGTGNTEAFF.